This entry is about one T cell receptor (beta chain). Its antigen is currently not known. No much larger clonotype is one base removed from it; base qualities were not supplied. The immunoSEQ Assay, a bias-controlled multiplex PCR, was used to amplify TCRbeta CDR3 regions from genomic DNA. On the study's bioinformatics: The number of nucleated cells in each sample was estimated from the amplification of reference gene primers within the assay. To quantify the absolute abundance of each unique TCRbeta CDR3 rearrangement, sequence reads were collapsed and filtered. For each sample, productive Simpson clonality was calculated as the square root of Simpson's diversity index across productive rearrangements. The source is immuneACCESS, and TCRdb retained only in-frame sequences with V and J called. Part of the clones is not carried over; for the studies checked, unresolved V genes explain less than half of this, and the remainder is unexplained. The V and J calls and clone size are taken from that table; D and trimming were inferred from the DNA. Across this sample there are around 400,000 clones, with approximately 87% seen only once. The top ten hold under 3% of the sample.

The data were taken from a study of blood T cell repertoires in COVID-19 (dated by TCRdb to about 2020). With respect to the entire study: Samples covering the acute and convalescent phases of COVID-19 were provided by collaborators in the United States, Italy and Spain. Where available, HLA class I and class II types were taken from metadata supplied by the sample provider and were not determined by assay-based typing. The samples were drawn from the first 160 participants of the ongoing ImmuneRACE study and from about 1,200 subjects provided by 6 global collaborators. The material from the prospective study consisted of cDNA or gDNA derived from T cells, B-cell-depleted T cells, or PBMCs. The repertoires were released in a freely available public database intended as a resource for research on the immune response to SARS-CoV-2. Subjects who had been exposed to COVID-19, were actively infected with it, or had recovered from it provided the deeply sampled blood TCRbeta repertoires that made up the dataset. Sample metadata almost always included a de-identified subject ID, COVID-19 status, age in years and sex. The investigation overall reported the following: How much clinical and demographic metadata was included differed by source and by participant, and the metadata was provided uncurated.

In Seattle, one collaborating source enrolled patients while the infection was active and tracked those patients longitudinally over the course of disease. Whole blood was collected in K2EDTA tubes by collaborating institutions according to the institutions' own protocols. For TCRbeta analysis, collaborators shipped samples as frozen whole blood, isolated PBMCs, or DNA extracted from either of those sample types. V is shortened by 3 bases, J by 2 bases, and the region joining them spans 14 bases. The CDR3 runs 15 residues from the cysteine to the phenylalanine. The read is trimmed to its CDR3 DNA, 45 bases read in frame from base 1. CDR1 and CDR2 (SGHNT, YYREEE) derive from the germline V gene (reference sequence).

Here the chain combines TRBV5-4 and TRBJ2-5; the D gene is perhaps TRBD2, from 5 matching bases. The specimen was peripheral blood. This sequence originates from a woman between 55 and 75 years old with COVID-19, enrolled during active disease. The CDR3 region reads CASSSSPGLQETQYF. Here is the DNA: TGTGCCAGCAGCTCCAGCCCCGGACTTCAAGAGACCCAGTACTTC.